This T cell receptor (beta chain) was recorded in a study of blood T cells in healthy people across ages. A sample-barcoded 5' primer and a J-beta primer mix were used in a second PCR of roughly 7 to 11 cycles. MiXCR, applied by TCRdb to the 5' RACE reads, yields one record per CDR3 protein. The table records about 580,000 distinct CDR3 sequences, 45% to 55% of them present only once. The length of the CDR3 is 16 residues. CDR1 SGHRS and CDR2 YFSETQ come from the germline V gene. The sequence derives from a man aged 80 or over in good health. V is TRBV5-1 and J is TRBJ2-4, with unresolved D. TRBJ2-7 explains the end of the DNA better; the J call may be wrong. Sequencing used blood. CDR3 nucleotide sequence: TGCGCCAGCAGCTGGAATACGGCCTTCTCGGGTGGCGAGCAGTACTTC. It translates to CASSWNTAFSGGEQYF.